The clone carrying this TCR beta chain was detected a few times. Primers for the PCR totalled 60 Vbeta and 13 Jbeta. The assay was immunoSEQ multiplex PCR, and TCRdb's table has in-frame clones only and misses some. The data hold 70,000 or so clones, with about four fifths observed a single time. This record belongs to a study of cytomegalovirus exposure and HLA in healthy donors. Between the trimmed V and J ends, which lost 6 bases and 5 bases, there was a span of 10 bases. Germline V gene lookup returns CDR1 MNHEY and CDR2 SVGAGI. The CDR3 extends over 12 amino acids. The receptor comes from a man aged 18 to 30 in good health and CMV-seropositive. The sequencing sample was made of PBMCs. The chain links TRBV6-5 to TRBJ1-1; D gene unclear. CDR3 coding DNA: TGTGCCAGCAGCACGATCGGGACTGAAGCTTTCTTT. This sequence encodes CASSTIGTEAFF.